What follows are 14 T cell receptor beta chains derived from one specimen sequenced in a study of cytomegalovirus exposure and HLA in healthy donors. The PCR ran on 60 Vbeta and 13 Jbeta primers. Data came from immunoSEQ multiplex PCR; TCRdb stores just in-frame clones and leaves some out. The sample lists 150,000 or so clones, over 60% occurring once. The sequenced sample was PBMCs. All receptors derive from a male donor in good health and CMV-seronegative.

This clone was counted a single time. V is TRBV5-1 and J is TRBJ1-6; D uncertain. The V end lost 3 bases, the J end lost 8 bases, and 9 bases lay between the germline ends. In germline, CDR1 is SGHRS, CDR2 YFSETQ. CDR3 length equals 13 residues. The CDR3 is CASSSLRDSPLHF. The CDR3, as DNA: TGCGCCAGCAGCTCACTCCGGGATTCACCCCTCCACTTT. The whole variable domain, remainder taken from reference TRBV5-1 and TRBJ1-6, is KAGVTQTPRYLIKTRGQQVTLSCSPISGHRSVSWYQQTPGQGLQFLFEYFSETQRNKGNFPGRFSGRQFSNSRSEMNVSTLELGDSALYLCASSSLRDSPLHFGNGTRLTVT.

The rearrangement links TRBV9 to TRBJ1-1; the match to TRBD1 covers 10 bases. V lost 2 bases to trimming and J lost 4 bases; unmatched junction nucleotides: 5. CDR3 length equals 15 residues. Germline lookup yields CDR1 SGDLS and CDR2 YYNGEE. The CDR3, as DNA: TGTGCCAGCAGCGTCCTCGGACAGGGGGGCACTGAAGCTTTCTTT. Translation gives CASSVLGQGGTEAFF.

Concerning this clone itself: The junction departs from germline at one end; a sequencing error may be responsible. CDR3 protein: CASSLTGQDEKLFF. The CDR3 bases are TGTGCTAGCAGCTTGACAGGGCAAGATGAAAAACTGTTTTTT. The rearrangement links TRBV7-7 to TRBJ1-4; 7 bases map to TRBD1. Germline CDR1 reads SSHAT; CDR2 reads FNYEAQ (reference sequence). The CDR3 loop spans 14 amino acids. The full variable domain, rest sourced from reference TRBV7-7 and TRBJ1-4, is GAGVSQSPRYKVTKRGQDVTLRCDPISSHATLYWYQQALGQGPEFLTYFNYEAQPDKSGLPSDRFSAERPEGSISTLTIQRTEQRDSAMYRCASSLTGQDEKLFFGSGTQLSVL.

This chain uses TRBV11-3 with TRBJ2-1; 7 bases fit TRBD1. CDR1 and CDR2 from the germline V gene are SGHNT and YENEEA. The J segment lost 4 bases and the V segment lost 5 bases, leaving 8 bases of the junction unmatched. The CDR3 length is 15 residues. The CDR3 DNA sequence: TGTGCCAGCAGCCCCGACAGGGAGAGTTACAATGAGCAGTTCTTC. It translates to CASSPDRESYNEQFF.

The genes are TRBV28 and TRBJ2-5; D unresolved. Deletions cut 5 bases from V and 1 base from J, with 11 bases between. Germline CDR1 and CDR2: MDHEN and SYDVKM. The CDR3 is made up of 14 amino acids. The CDR3 nucleotides read TGTGCCAGCAGTCCCCTTAGTGGCCAAGAGACCCAGTACTTC. Translated: CASSPLSGQETQYF.

In its sample, this clone ranks as medium-sized (0.01 to 0.1%). The rearrangement links TRBV6-4 to TRBJ2-2; D remains unclear. The CDR3 totals 14 residues. Germline V CDR1 and CDR2: MRHNA, SNTAGT. Trimming stripped 0 bases from V and 3 bases from J, with 5 bases between. CDR3 loop: CASSDSAHTGELFF. CDR3 in DNA: TGTGCCAGCAGTGACTCGGCCCACACCGGGGAGCTGTTTTTT.

This chain links TRBV6-5 with TRBJ2-7, with D possibly matching TRBD1 (5 bases). Germline-derived CDR1 and CDR2 are MNHEY and SVGAGI. The CDR3 spans 15 residues. V was trimmed by 3 bases and J by 2 bases, leaving 14 bases between them. The CDR3 here is CASSYTVAGPYEQYF. CDR3 nucleotides: TGTGCCAGCAGTTATACGGTGGCAGGGCCCTACGAGCAGTACTTC.

J is TRBJ1-5 and V is TRBV28; TRBD1 matches at 8 bases. The trim removed 7 bases at V and 9 bases at J, leaving 14 bases unmatched. Germline assignment: CDR1 MDHEN and CDR2 SYDVKM. This CDR3 has 15 amino acids. This chain's CDR3 is CASKRQGSESSPQHF. The CDR3 DNA sequence: TGTGCCAGCAAACGACAGGGGTCAGAGTCATCGCCCCAGCATTTT.

This CDR3 reads CASSPVEAGGNEQFF. The CDR3 nucleotides read TGTGCCAGCTCACCGGTTGAGGCAGGGGGGAATGAGCAGTTCTTC. J is TRBJ2-1 and V is TRBV18; possibly TRBD1 for D (7 bases). The CDR3 contains 15 residues. The V and J ends lost 3 bases and 7 bases respectively, with 16 bases between them. The germline V gene has CDR1 KGHSH and CDR2 LQKENI.

V is TRBV5-1 and J is TRBJ1-1; 11 nucleotides match TRBD1. J lost 5 bases, V lost 3 bases, and 9 bases had no gene match. Germline lookup yields CDR1 SGHRS and CDR2 YFSETQ. CDR3 length equals 16 residues. This chain's CDR3 is CASSSQPGQGETEAFF. CDR3 DNA sequence: TGCGCCAGCAGCTCACAACCGGGACAGGGGGAGACTGAAGCTTTCTTT.

This chain links TRBV19 with TRBJ2-5, with 10 bases that match TRBD1. CDR1 is LNHDA, CDR2 SQIVND, per germline (reference sequence). The V and J ends lost 6 bases and 5 bases, in that order; junction bases with no gene match: 6. This CDR3 spans 14 amino acids. CDR3 bases: TGTGCCAGTAGCACGACAGGGGGCGTGGAGACCCAGTACTTC. Encoded protein: CASSTTGGVETQYF.

The chain combines TRBV9 with TRBJ1-4, with 7 bases that match TRBD1. This CDR3 spans 14 amino acids. V was clipped by 2 bases and J by 10 bases; unmatched bases: 8. Looked up from germline, CDR1 is SGDLS and CDR2 is YYNGEE. The CDR3 nucleotides are TGTGCCAGCAGCGTTGACAGGGTAGGAAGAAAACTGTTTTTT. It encodes CASSVDRVGRKLFF. Combining the CDR3 with reference TRBV9 and TRBJ1-4 gives the whole variable domain DSGVTQTPKHLITATGQRVTLRCSPRSGDLSVYWYQQSLDQGLQFLIQYYNGEERAKGNILERFSAQQFPDLHSELNLSSLELGDSALYFCASSVDRVGRKLFFGSGTQLSVL.

This chain uses TRBV6-1 with TRBJ1-5; D remains ambiguous. V dropped 3 bases and J dropped 3 bases, with 6 bases sitting between them. The CDR3 contains 13 residues. The germline V gene encodes CDR1 MNHNS and CDR2 SASEGT. CDR3 DNA: TGTGCCAGCAGTGATCAGGCCAATCAGCCCCAGCATTTT. Its translation: CASSDQANQPQHF.

The chain has TRBV11-2 and TRBJ2-3; a possible D gene is TRBD2 (6 bases). V shed 5 bases and J shed 6 bases, with 12 bases lying between them. The germline V gene encodes CDR1 SGHAT and CDR2 FQNNGV. The CDR3 has 13 residues. The CDR3 protein is CASSGPGGDTQYF. CDR3 nucleotides: TGTGCCAGCAGCGGCCCTGGAGGGGATACGCAGTATTTT.